These T cell receptor beta chains were read from a single sample in a study of blood T cell repertoires in COVID-19. Here immunoSEQ multiplex PCR was the method, and the copy in TCRdb shows in-frame clones only, minus some. The sample includes 200,000 to 300,000 clones, 88% of them seen just once. The specimen was peripheral blood. The receptors derive from a man aged 55 to 70 who had recovered from COVID-19. Both conserved end residues are part of each CDR3. A D gene is named only where the DNA matches it firmly. Part of the rows lack a size; the others show once, few, many or a class for expanded clones.

>TRBJ1-3|TRBV10-2|once|-
CASSELPTGVSGNTIYF
TGCGCCAGCAGTGAGCTCCCCACGGGGGTTTCTGGAAACACCATATATTTT
>TRBJ2-3|TRBV7-7|-|TRBD2
CASSSSLGLAGGSTDTQYF
TGTGCTAGCAGCTCGTCCCTGGGACTAGCGGGGGGGAGCACAGATACGCAGTATTTT
>TRBJ2-5|TRBV23-1|-|TRBD1
CASGTGGRETQYF
TGCGCCAGCGGTACAGGGGGCAGAGAGACCCAGTACTTC
>TRBJ2-6|TRBV30|-|-
CAWSLTGANVLTF
TGTGCCTGGTCCCTTACTGGGGCCAACGTCCTGACTTTC
>TRBJ1-1|TRBV27|-|TRBD1
CASSFRSGTGGRTEAFF
TGTGCCAGCAGTTTCCGATCCGGGACAGGGGGCCGGACTGAAGCTTTCTTT
>TRBJ1-4|TRBV3-1/TRBV3-2|-|-
CASSPGGAFTNEKLFF
TGTGCCAGCAGCCCGGGGGGGGCGTTCACTAATGAAAAACTGTTTTTT
>TRBJ1-6|TRBV7-9|-|TRBD1
CASSLEGQGYNSPLHF
TGTGCCAGCAGCTTAGAGGGACAGGGGTATAATTCACCCCTCCACTTT
>TRBJ2-2|TRBV2|few|-
CASIVSGLPGNTGELFF
TGTGCCAGCATCGTCTCTGGCTTGCCAGGGAACACCGGGGAGCTGTTTTTT
>TRBJ1-3|TRBV2|-|TRBD1
CASSTRTGPGNTIYF
TGTGCCAGCAGTACGCGGACAGGGCCTGGAAACACCATATATTTT
>TRBJ2-1|TRBV6-4|-|-
CASSDGQYNEQFF
TGTGCCAGCAGTGACGGGCAGTACAATGAGCAGTTCTTC
>TRBJ2-1|TRBV7-9|-|-
CASSLPPGQLYDEQFF
TGTGCCAGCAGCTTACCTCCGGGACAACTTTACGATGAGCAGTTCTTC
>TRBJ2-3|TRBV9|-|TRBD2
CASSVYSSGGYTDTQYF
TGTGCCAGCAGCGTGTATTCTAGCGGGGGGTACACAGATACGCAGTATTTT